The 20 T cell receptor beta chains below all came from one sample that was sequenced in a study of blood T cells in healthy people across ages. A second PCR of about 6 to 12 cycles used a sample-barcoded 5' primer and a J-beta primer mix. TCRdb recomputed calls from the 5' RACE reads with MiXCR, one row per CDR3 protein. The sample lists about 1,500,000 distinct CDR3 sequences; under 30% were seen once. The sample consisted of blood. The receptors were sampled from a woman aged 25 to 39 in good health.

The rearrangement links TRBV7-3 to TRBJ2-3, with 7 bases lining up with TRBD2. V was clipped by 4 bases and J by 4 bases; unmatched bases: 17. Looked up from germline, CDR1 is SGHTA and CDR2 is FQGTGA. This CDR3 has 18 amino acids. The CDR3 loop reads CASSSEPSGGEHADTQYF. For the CDR3, the DNA is TGTGCCAGCAGCTCAGAACCGTCGGGGGGAGAACACGCAGATACGCAGTATTTT.

This clonotype has a handful of counts. The chain links TRBV12-3 or TRBV12-4 to TRBJ1-2, with D perhaps TRBD1 (6 bases). This CDR3 has 16 amino acids. V lost 3 bases and J lost 0, with 14 bases in between. The CDR3 DNA reads TGTGCCAGCAGTTTTCGCCAGGGGAGAGCTAACTATGGCTACACCTTC. Residues: CASSFRQGRANYGYTF.

J is TRBJ1-5 and V is TRBV20-1; D may be TRBD1 (5 bases). Germline V gene sequence: CDR1 DFQATT, CDR2 SNEGSKA (reference sequence). This CDR3 spans 13 amino acids. Between the trimmed V and J ends, which lost 0 bases and 7 bases, there was a span of 10 bases. CDR3 protein: CSARDRRDQPQHF. DNA of the CDR3: TGCAGTGCTAGAGATCGTAGGGACCAGCCCCAGCATTTT.

This chain connects TRBV27 to TRBJ1-2; 11 bases are a match to TRBD1. Germline V gene sequence: CDR1 MNHEY, CDR2 SMNVEV (reference sequence). The CDR3 runs 16 residues. V shed 0 bases and J 4 bases; nucleotides not matched to a gene: 4. CDR3 bases: TGTGCCAGCAGTTTATCTTGGGACAGGGGGGCCTATGGCTACACCTTC. It translates to CASSLSWDRGAYGYTF.

The chain links TRBV7-8 to TRBJ2-4; D is perhaps TRBD2 (6 bases). The CDR3 length is 14 residues. CDR1 is SGHVS, CDR2 FQNEAQ, per germline. V was shortened by 0 bases and J by 13 bases, with 16 bases between the two germline ends. The CDR3 reads CASSLAQEGGEQYF. DNA for the CDR3: TGTGCCAGCAGCTTAGCGCAGGAGGGCGGGGAGCAGTACTTC.

A word on this clonotype: The junction departs from the called germline gene at one end, perhaps through a read error. The genes are TRBV28 and TRBJ1-4; possibly TRBD1 for D (5 bases). The CDR3 is 15 residues long. CDR1 and CDR2 from the germline V gene are MDHEN and SYDVKM. The CDR3 reads CASSLEGATNENLFF. The CDR3 region has the DNA TGTGCCAGCAGTTTAGAAGGGGCGACTAATGAAAACCTGTTTTTT. The variable domain in full, with the rest retrieved from reference TRBV28 and TRBJ1-4, is DVKVTQSSRYLVKRTGEKVFLECVQDMDHENMFWYRQDPGLGLRLIYFSYDVKMKEKGDIPEGYSVSREKKERFSLILESASTNQTSMYLCASSLEGATNENLFFGSGTQLSVL.

The chain links TRBV30 to TRBJ2-7; no reliable D call. Trimming cost V 1 base and J 5 bases, with 18 bases left between them. The germline CDR1 and CDR2 sequences are GTSNPN and SVGIG (reference sequence). The CDR3 is 15 amino acids. Here the CDR3 reads CAWSEIRAQTDEQYF. For the CDR3, the DNA is TGTGCCTGGAGTGAGATCCGGGCCCAGACCGACGAGCAGTACTTC. The whole variable domain, remainder taken from reference TRBV30 and TRBJ2-7, is SQTIHQWPATLVQPVGSPLSLECTVEGTSNPNLYWYRQAAGRGLQLLFYSVGIGQISSEVPQNLSASRPQDRQFILSSKKLLLSDSGFYLCAWSEIRAQTDEQYFGPGTRLTVT.

The chain carries TRBV20-1 and TRBJ1-4, with a tentative D call TRBD1 (6 bases). Trimming took off 4 bases at V and 5 bases at J, with 17 bases between the two ends. The CDR3 consists of 15 residues. CDR1 DFQATT and CDR2 SNEGSKA come from the germline V gene (reference sequence). The CDR3 sequence: CSATPVGQINEKLFF. The CDR3 nucleotides are TGCAGTGCTACGCCCGTTGGACAGATAAATGAAAAACTGTTTTTT.

The rearrangement links TRBV3-1 to TRBJ1-5, with TRBD1 as a possible D gene (6 bases). This CDR3 is built from 14 residues. Trimming removed 6 bases from V and 5 bases from J, with 14 bases in between. Germline V gives CDR1 LGHDT, CDR2 YNNKEL (reference sequence). The CDR3 DNA reads as TGTGCCAGCAGTCCCGACAGGACGGATCAGCCCCAGCATTTT. Amino acids: CASSPDRTDQPQHF.

This clonotype appeared a few times. This sequence joins TRBV4-2 and TRBJ1-2; D is unresolved. The CDR3 runs to 15 residues. V was pared by 0 bases and J by 3 bases, with 11 bases between. Per germline, CDR1 LGHNA and CDR2 YNFKEQ. The CDR3 region is CASSQESGRYYGYTF. The CDR3 DNA reads as TGTGCCAGCAGCCAAGAATCGGGCAGATACTATGGCTACACCTTC.

This chain joins TRBV7-3 and TRBJ2-1; 11 positions match TRBD2. CDR3 length: 15 residues. With 2 bases clipped from V and 8 bases from J, the junction kept 5 bases outside the gene matches. The germline V gene has CDR1 SGHTA and CDR2 FQGTGA. CDR3 amino acids: CASSLVAGGLDEQFF. The CDR3 DNA sequence: TGTGCCAGCAGCTTAGTAGCGGGGGGGCTGGATGAGCAGTTCTTC.

This clonotype was counted at least ten times. This rearrangement joins TRBV5-6 to TRBJ2-3; D may be TRBD1 (5 bases). Germline V gene data show CDR1 as SGHDT and CDR2 as YYEEEE. The CDR3 is 15 residues long. V shed 2 bases and J shed 2 bases, with 12 bases lying between them. The CDR3, as DNA: TGTGCCAGCAGCTTACCCCAGGGAAACACAGATACGCAGTATTTT. Translation: CASSLPQGNTDTQYF.

This clonotype was counted a few times. The chain recombines TRBV10-3 with TRBJ1-5; D ambiguous. This CDR3 comprises 14 residues. Deletions cut 4 bases from V and 6 bases from J, with 13 bases between. Looked up from germline, CDR1 is ENHRY and CDR2 is SYGVKD. CDR3 region: CAISVADSGQPQHF. Written as DNA, the CDR3 is TGTGCCATCAGTGTAGCGGATTCGGGTCAGCCCCAGCATTTT.

J is TRBJ2-3 and V is TRBV15; weak D call: TRBD2 (5 bases). CDR1 is LNHNV, CDR2 YYDKDF, per germline (reference sequence). V was shortened by 4 bases and J by 2 bases, with 13 bases between the two germline ends. There are 15 residues in the CDR3. DNA of the CDR3: TGTGCCACCAGCACCACCGGACTGTTCACAGATACGCAGTATTTT. This codes for CATSTTGLFTDTQYF.

The genes are TRBV9 and TRBJ2-7; 10 nucleotides align to TRBD2. The CDR3 contains 14 residues. Losses at the gene ends were 0 bases for V and 6 bases for J; bases not matched to a gene: 3. CDR1 SGDLS and CDR2 YYNGEE come from the germline V gene. The CDR3 region has the DNA TGTGCCAGCAGCGTAGCTAGCGGGAGTCCCGAGCAGTACTTC. Residues: CASSVASGSPEQYF.

The rearrangement uses TRBV7-3 and TRBJ2-2; 8 bases match TRBD2. From germline, CDR1 is SGHTA and CDR2 FQGTGA. The CDR3 loop spans 15 amino acids. Losses at the gene ends were 1 base for V and 4 bases for J; bases not matched to a gene: 2. The CDR3 reads CASSLIAGGTGELFF. In DNA form, the CDR3 reads TGTGCCAGCAGCTTAATCGCGGGGGGCACCGGGGAGCTGTTTTTT.

This clonotype was counted only a few times. J is TRBJ2-3 and V is TRBV5-1; 8 bases map to TRBD2. Germline CDR1 is SGHRS and CDR2 is YFSETQ. The length of the CDR3 is 14 residues. V lost 4 bases and J lost 2; bases outside the gene matches: 3. CDR3 DNA sequence: TGCGCCAGCAGCGGCGGGGGGACCACAGATACGCAGTATTTT. It codes for CASSGGGTTDTQYF.

The genes are TRBV7-2 and TRBJ1-2; D gene unclear. Germline-derived CDR1 and CDR2 are SGHTA and FQGNSA. The CDR3 is 13 amino acids. With 1 base removed from V and 4 bases from J, the gap between germline ends came to 7 bases. In DNA, the CDR3 is TGTGCCAGCAGCTTAGAATTAACCTATGGCTACACCTTC. As protein: CASSLELTYGYTF.

The chain links TRBV29-1 to TRBJ1-5; D not certain. This CDR3 has 13 residues. V shed 5 bases and J shed 4 bases, with 12 bases lying between them. From germline, CDR1 is SQVTM and CDR2 ANQGSEA. The CDR3 DNA reads as TGCAGCGTTTACACGGGTCTGAATCAGCCCCAGCATTTT. Residues: CSVYTGLNQPQHF.

The gene calls are TRBV7-2 and TRBJ2-3; D uncertain. Looked up from germline, CDR1 is SGHTA and CDR2 is FQGNSA. The CDR3 spans 16 residues. Trimming took 6 bases from V and 0 from J, leaving 16 bases between them. The CDR3 region has the DNA TGTGCCAGCAGGATAGGGCTTGTATCTAGCACAGATACGCAGTATTTT. Its translation: CASRIGLVSSTDTQYF.